Listed below are T cell receptor beta chains from one sample, sequenced in a study of PD-1 blockade in classical Hodgkin lymphoma. Data came from immunoSEQ multiplex PCR; TCRdb stores just in-frame clones and leaves some out. The sample includes some 96,000 clones, roughly 79% of them seen just once. The starting material was peripheral blood mononuclear cells (PBMCs), obtained before the second cycle of nivolumab. The receptors here all came from a human donor with classical Hodgkin lymphoma. Both conserved end residues are part of each CDR3. The D gene is left open where the match is weak. A clone size is listed for some rows: how often the clone was seen (once, few, many), or a class if it is expanded.

j_call cdr3_length v_call clone_size d_call cdr3_aa cdr3_nt
TRBJ1-5 14 TRBV19 . TRBD1 CASRDRGGNQPQHF TGTGCCAGTAGGGACAGGGGAGGCAATCAGCCCCAGCATTTT
TRBJ2-1 13 TRBV7-2 . . CASSPTYYNEQFF TGTGCCAGCAGCCCAACCTACTACAATGAGCAGTTCTTC
TRBJ2-7 17 TRBV5-4 . TRBD2 CASSLGVSGSLRYEQYF TGTGCCAGCAGCCTGGGGGTTAGCGGGAGTCTTCGATACGAGCAGTACTTC
TRBJ1-1 14 TRBV27 . TRBD1 CASSLGGTGLEAFF TGTGCCAGCAGTTTAGGGGGGACAGGCCTCGAAGCTTTCTTT
TRBJ2-3 15 TRBV5-1 . TRBD2 CASREASGSGDTQYF TGCGCCAGCAGAGAGGCTAGCGGGAGCGGGGATACGCAGTATTTT
TRBJ2-7 15 TRBV11-1 . TRBD2 CASSPGGDLSYEQYF TGTGCCAGCAGCCCGGGGGGGGACCTCTCCTACGAGCAGTACTTC
TRBJ1-5 15 TRBV10-3 once TRBD1 CAIASGTGGNQPQHF TGTGCCATCGCATCCGGGACAGGGGGTAATCAGCCCCAGCATTTT
TRBJ2-2 15 TRBV7-2 . . CASSLRGSQSGELFF TGTGCCAGCAGCTTAAGGGGGAGCCAGTCCGGGGAGCTGTTTTTT
TRBJ1-2 13 TRBV5-1 many . CASSLEGGAGYTF TGCGCCAGCAGCTTGGAAGGGGGAGCTGGCTACACCTTC
TRBJ2-4 14 TRBV25-1 once TRBD1 CASSRTGGKNIQYF TGTGCCAGCAGCCGGACAGGGGGGAAAAACATTCAGTACTTC
TRBJ1-2 15 TRBV30 . . CAWSVGSGSNYGYTF TGTGCCTGGAGTGTGGGTTCAGGGTCTAACTATGGCTACACCTTC
TRBJ1-2 13 TRBV5-4 . . CASSLAGIDGYTF TGTGCCAGCAGCTTGGCCGGGATTGATGGCTACACCTTC
TRBJ1-2 13 TRBV6-6 few . CASAPAGFLGYTF TGTGCCAGCGCCCCTGCAGGGTTCCTTGGCTACACCTTC
TRBJ2-3 15 TRBV5-1 . . CASSLGLTYTDTQYF TGCGCCAGCAGCTTGGGGCTCACGTACACAGATACGCAGTATTTT
TRBJ2-3 14 TRBV9 . . CASSVGGVGLSQYF TGTGCCAGCAGCGTAGGGGGTGTTGGTTTATCGCAGTATTTT
TRBJ1-1 14 TRBV5-1 . . CASSFRQSNTEAFF TGCGCCAGCAGCTTCCGACAGAGCAACACTGAAGCTTTCTTT
TRBJ1-2 14 TRBV6-1 . . CASSEAAGHHGYTF TGTGCCAGCAGTGAAGCGGCGGGACACCATGGCTACACCTTC
TRBJ1-5 16 TRBV28 . . CASRPTGLYSNQPQHF TGTGCCAGCAGACCTACAGGGCTATATAGCAATCAGCCCCAGCATTTT
TRBJ2-2 16 TRBV6-6 . . CASSYSWDTYTGELFF TGTGCCAGCAGTTACTCGTGGGACACCTACACCGGGGAGCTGTTTTTT
TRBJ2-7 15 TRBV5-1 . TRBD1 CASSLGPGQGYEQYF TGCGCCAGCAGCTTGGGACCGGGACAGGGCTACGAGCAGTACTTC
TRBJ2-3 14 TRBV29-1 . TRBD1 CSVDRDSISHTQYF TGCAGCGTTGACCGGGACAGTATATCCCATACGCAGTATTTT
TRBJ1-5 14 TRBV28 once . CASSSTRGLGTQHF TGTGCCAGCAGTTCCACAAGGGGCCTAGGGACCCAGCATTTT
TRBJ1-1 15 TRBV6-6 . TRBD1 CASSNPGQGNTEAFF TGTGCCAGCAGCAACCCGGGACAGGGGAACACTGAAGCTTTCTTT
TRBJ1-2 11 TRBV6-6 . . CASTNTGGYTF TGTGCCAGCACCAACACCGGTGGCTACACCTTC